The 18 T cell receptor beta chains in this list originate from one sample, sequenced in a study of cytomegalovirus exposure and HLA in healthy donors. PCR involved 60 Vbeta and 13 Jbeta primers. Sequencing was performed with immunoSEQ multiplex PCR; in TCRdb, only in-frame clones are kept and a portion is missing. Among nearly 110,000 clones listed, about 84% were seen once. Sequenced material: PBMCs. The receptors were gathered from a man aged 25 to 40 in good health and CMV-seronegative.

This clone was detected a few times. This chain joins TRBV28 and TRBJ1-3; tentatively, D is TRBD1 (5 bases). CDR1 is MDHEN and CDR2 is SYDVKM in the germline V gene. The V and J ends lost 5 bases and 4 bases respectively, with 15 bases between them. The CDR3 is made up of 15 amino acids. CDR3 amino acids: CASSVGGNRGNTIYF. The CDR3 DNA reads TGTGCCAGCAGTGTGGGGGGTAATCGCGGAAACACCATATATTTT.

This chain uses TRBV2 with TRBJ2-6; the D is unclear. The CDR3 contains 15 residues. The V gene lost 4 bases and the J gene lost 0 bases, with 7 bases spanning the gap. Germline V gene lookup returns CDR1 SNHLY and CDR2 FYNNEI. The CDR3 loop reads CASSGAISGANVLTF. The CDR3 coding sequence is TGTGCCAGCAGTGGCGCAATCTCTGGGGCCAACGTCCTGACTTTC.

The chain links TRBV18 to TRBJ1-1, with D perhaps TRBD1 (6 bases). Germline CDR1 reads KGHSH; CDR2 reads LQKENI. This CDR3 contains 15 residues. V lost 3 bases and J 1 base, leaving 12 bases between the germline ends. The CDR3 region has the DNA TGTGCCAGCTCACCCCCAGGGGTCCGGAACACTGAAGCTTTCTTT. It codes for CASSPPGVRNTEAFF.

The gene calls are TRBV11-2 and TRBJ1-2; D call uncertain. Germline CDR1 reads SGHAT; CDR2 reads FQNNGV. The CDR3 runs 12 residues. Trimming shortened V by 5 bases and J by 10 bases, and 14 bases separated the two germline ends. CDR3 amino acids: CASSATVLDYTF. CDR3 bases: TGTGCCAGCAGCGCAACAGTCCTTGACTACACCTTC.

CDR3 nucleotide sequence: TGTGCCAGCAGCCTTAGCGGGAGGTGGGCGTTCTTC. This codes for CASSLSGRWAFF. This chain joins TRBV7-9 and TRBJ2-1, with TRBD2 identical over 10 bases. Germline loops: CDR1 SEHNR, CDR2 FQNEAQ (reference sequence). V lost 5 bases, J lost 15 bases, and 7 bases stayed unmatched. The length of the CDR3 is 12 residues.

This chain connects TRBV4-2 to TRBJ2-7; 9 positions agree with TRBD1. Losses at the gene ends were 3 bases for V and 2 bases for J; bases not matched to a gene: 8. Germline assignment: CDR1 LGHNA and CDR2 YNFKEQ. This CDR3 spans 16 amino acids. The CDR3 spells CASSHFTGGTPYEQYF. Written as DNA, the CDR3 is TGTGCCAGCAGCCACTTTACAGGGGGCACACCCTACGAGCAGTACTTC.

This rearrangement joins TRBV29-1 to TRBJ2-7; TRBD2 agrees at 9 bases. From germline, CDR1 is SQVTM and CDR2 ANQGSEA. The length of the CDR3 is 15 residues. V shed 7 bases, J shed 6 bases, and the junction held 16 bases outside the gene matches. The CDR3 is CSASLAGGGGLEQYF. DNA of the CDR3: TGCAGCGCTTCACTAGCGGGCGGGGGGGGGCTCGAGCAGTACTTC.

The chain uses TRBV6-5 and TRBJ1-1, with TRBD1 matching over 9 bases. The germline CDR1 and CDR2 sequences are MNHEY and SVGAGI. Trimming removed 7 bases from V and 4 bases from J; junction bases left unmatched: 4. This CDR3 contains 13 residues. In nucleotides, the CDR3 is TGTGCCAGCACGGAACAGGGGGCCACTGAAGCTTTCTTT. Translated, it gives CASTEQGATEAFF.

This chain links TRBV29-1 with TRBJ1-1, with 9 bases identical to TRBD1. The CDR3 sequence is 14 residues long. Germline V gene data show CDR1 as SQVTM and CDR2 as ANQGSEA. V gave up 7 bases and J gave up 3 bases; unmatched junction bases: 9. CDR3 DNA sequence: TGCAGCGCTCCCGTACAGGGGGCGTACACTGAAGCTTTCTTT. Translating it yields CSAPVQGAYTEAFF.

This clone was counted once. V and J are TRBV30 and TRBJ1-1, with no clear D. This CDR3 region has 11 residues. CDR1 and CDR2 from the germline V gene are GTSNPN and SVGIG (reference sequence). The ends were cut back, 5 bases at V and 1 base at J, with 5 bases in the middle. CDR3 DNA sequence: TGTGCCTGGGGCCCGAACACTGAAGCTTTCTTT. Translating gives CAWGPNTEAFF.

The chain has TRBV18 and TRBJ2-2; the match to TRBD1 covers 9 bases. Trimming removed 2 bases from V and 7 bases from J; junction bases left unmatched: 5. The germline gives CDR1 KGHSH, CDR2 LQKENI. CDR3 length: 15 amino acids. The CDR3 sequence: CASSPGTGRDGELFF. The CDR3 DNA is TGTGCCAGCTCACCAGGGACAGGGAGAGACGGGGAGCTGTTTTTT.

This chain joins TRBV25-1 and TRBJ2-2; 7 bases are a match to TRBD1. V lost 1 base and J lost 0; bases outside the gene matches: 2. This CDR3 spans 16 amino acids. Germline loops: CDR1 MGHDK, CDR2 SYGVNS. The CDR3 region is CASSESGQPNTGELFF. The CDR3 DNA reads TGTGCCAGCAGTGAATCGGGACAGCCGAACACCGGGGAGCTGTTTTTT.

V usage is TRBV18 and J usage is TRBJ1-5, with 7 bases matching TRBD1. The CDR3 length is 13 residues. The ends lost 5 bases at V and 8 bases at J; junction bases unmatched: 6. Germline CDR1 is KGHSH and CDR2 is LQKENI. The CDR3 sequence: CASSSNRGEPQHF. The DNA for the CDR3 is TGTGCCAGCTCATCGAACAGGGGCGAGCCCCAGCATTTT.

This clone was observed a few times. The chain couples TRBV28 to TRBJ1-5, with a weak D call TRBD1 (5 bases). The germline V and J ends were trimmed by 4 bases and 3 bases, with 16 bases remaining between them. In germline, CDR1 is MDHEN, CDR2 SYDVKM. There are 16 residues in the CDR3. The CDR3 DNA reads TGTGCCAGCAGTTGGGGGGGTGGGACGAACAATCAGCCCCAGCATTTT. Translation gives CASSWGGGTNNQPQHF.

This chain connects TRBV30 to TRBJ2-3; D is perhaps TRBD1 (5 bases). Between the trimmed V and J ends, which lost 8 bases and 0 bases, there was a span of 12 bases. The CDR3 loop spans 13 amino acids. Germline CDR1 GTSNPN, CDR2 SVGIG (reference sequence). CDR3 amino acids: CAGDRLSTDTQYF. The CDR3 DNA is TGTGCCGGCGACAGACTCAGCACAGATACGCAGTATTTT.

The chain links TRBV5-4 to TRBJ1-2; 8 bases map to TRBD1. Looked up from germline, CDR1 is SGHNT and CDR2 is YYREEE (reference sequence). The CDR3 has 14 residues. Trimming removed 6 bases from V and 4 bases from J; junction bases left unmatched: 8. The CDR3 protein is CASTGPGGGYGYTF. The DNA for the CDR3 is TGTGCCAGCACCGGCCCAGGGGGCGGCTATGGCTACACCTTC.

The gene calls are TRBV7-3 and TRBJ2-7, with 8 bases identical to TRBD1. The CDR3 contains 14 residues. CDR1 and CDR2 from the germline V gene are SGHTA and FQGTGA. The V segment lost 2 bases and the J segment 2 bases; nucleotides outside the gene matches: 2. The CDR3 bases are TGTGCCAGCAGCTTACTGGACAGGGCCTACGAGCAGTACTTC. Residues: CASSLLDRAYEQYF.

The V and J genes are TRBV4-2 and TRBJ2-3; 7 bases agree with TRBD2. CDR3 size: 18 residues. Looked up from germline, CDR1 is LGHNA and CDR2 is YNFKEQ. V lost 0 bases and J lost 0; bases outside the gene matches: 9. CDR3 bases: TGTGCCAGCAGCCAAGAGCGGGCGGGAGTTACTAGCACAGATACGCAGTATTTT. Translated: CASSQERAGVTSTDTQYF.